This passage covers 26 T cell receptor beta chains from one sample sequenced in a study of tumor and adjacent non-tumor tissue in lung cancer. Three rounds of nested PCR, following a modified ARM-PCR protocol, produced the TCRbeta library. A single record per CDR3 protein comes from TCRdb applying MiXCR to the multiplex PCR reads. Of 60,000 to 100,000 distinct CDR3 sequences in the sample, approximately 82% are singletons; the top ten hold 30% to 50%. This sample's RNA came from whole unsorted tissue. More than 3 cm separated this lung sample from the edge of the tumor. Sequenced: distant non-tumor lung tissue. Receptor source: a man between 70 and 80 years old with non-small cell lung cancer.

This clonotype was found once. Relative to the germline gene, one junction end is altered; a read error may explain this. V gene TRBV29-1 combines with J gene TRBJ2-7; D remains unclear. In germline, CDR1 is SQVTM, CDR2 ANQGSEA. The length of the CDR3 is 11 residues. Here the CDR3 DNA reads TGCAGCGTTAAGTCGCCGCGCGAGCACTACTTC. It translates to CSVKSPREHYF.

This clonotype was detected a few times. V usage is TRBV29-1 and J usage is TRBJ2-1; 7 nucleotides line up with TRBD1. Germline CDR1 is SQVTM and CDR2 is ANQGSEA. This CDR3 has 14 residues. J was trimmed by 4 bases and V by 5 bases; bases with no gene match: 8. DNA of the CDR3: TGCAGCGTTCAAGGGGGCCTGTGGTACAATGAGCAGTTCTTC. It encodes CSVQGGLWYNEQFF.

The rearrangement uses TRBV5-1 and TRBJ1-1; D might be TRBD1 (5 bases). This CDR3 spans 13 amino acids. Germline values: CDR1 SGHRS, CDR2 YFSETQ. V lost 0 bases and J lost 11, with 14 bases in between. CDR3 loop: CASSLGPGGDAFF. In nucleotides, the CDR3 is TGCGCCAGCAGCTTGGGCCCAGGAGGGGATGCTTTCTTT.

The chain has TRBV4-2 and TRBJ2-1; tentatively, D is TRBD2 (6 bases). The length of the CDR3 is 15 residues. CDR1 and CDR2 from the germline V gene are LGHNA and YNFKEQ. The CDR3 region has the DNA TGTGTGAGCAGCCCGAACCAGGACTACCTCAATGAGCAGTTCTTC. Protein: CVSSPNQDYLNEQFF.

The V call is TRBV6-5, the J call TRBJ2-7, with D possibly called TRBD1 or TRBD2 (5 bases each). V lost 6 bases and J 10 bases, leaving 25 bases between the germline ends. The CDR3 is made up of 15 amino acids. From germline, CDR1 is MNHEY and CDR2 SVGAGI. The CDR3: CASSEEHGAGSEQYF. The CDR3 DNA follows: TGTGCCAGCAGCGAAGAACATGGGGCTGGGAGTGAACAGTACTTC.

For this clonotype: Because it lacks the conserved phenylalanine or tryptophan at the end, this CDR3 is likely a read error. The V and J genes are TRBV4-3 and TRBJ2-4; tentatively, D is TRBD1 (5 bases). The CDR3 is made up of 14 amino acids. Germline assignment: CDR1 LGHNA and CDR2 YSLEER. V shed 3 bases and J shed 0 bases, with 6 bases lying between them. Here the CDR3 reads CASSHTGAKNIQYL. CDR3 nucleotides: TGCGCCAGCAGCCATACAGGAGCCAAAAACATTCAGTACTTA.

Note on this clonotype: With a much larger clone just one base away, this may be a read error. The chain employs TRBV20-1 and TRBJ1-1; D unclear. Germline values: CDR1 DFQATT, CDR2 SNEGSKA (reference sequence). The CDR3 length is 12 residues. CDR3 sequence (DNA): TGCAGTGCTAGAGGCTCGTTTGCTGAAGCTTGCTTT. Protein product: CSARGSFAEACF.

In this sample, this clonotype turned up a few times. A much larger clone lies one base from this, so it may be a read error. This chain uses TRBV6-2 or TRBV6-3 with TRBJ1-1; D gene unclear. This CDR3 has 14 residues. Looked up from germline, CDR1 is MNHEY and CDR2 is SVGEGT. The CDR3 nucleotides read TGTGTCAGCTCGGATACGTTGGCTAACACTGAAGCTTTCTTT. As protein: CVSSDTLANTEAFF.

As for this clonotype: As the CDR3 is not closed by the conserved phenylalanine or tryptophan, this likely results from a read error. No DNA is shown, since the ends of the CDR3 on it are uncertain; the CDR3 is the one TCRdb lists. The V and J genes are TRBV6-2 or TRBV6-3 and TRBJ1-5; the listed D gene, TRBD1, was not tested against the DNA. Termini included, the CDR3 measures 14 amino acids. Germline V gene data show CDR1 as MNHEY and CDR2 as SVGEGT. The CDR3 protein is CASSFHRLDQPRHL.

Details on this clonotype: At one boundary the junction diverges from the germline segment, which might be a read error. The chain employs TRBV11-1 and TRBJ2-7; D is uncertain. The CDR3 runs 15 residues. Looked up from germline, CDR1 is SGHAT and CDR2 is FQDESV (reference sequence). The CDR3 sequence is CASSLEASTSYKLYF. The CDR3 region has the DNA TGTGCGAGCAGCTTAGAAGCTTCCACCTCCTACAAGCTGTACTTC.

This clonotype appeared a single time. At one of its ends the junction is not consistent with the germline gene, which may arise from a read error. The CDR3 protein is CAGSFRDIILNTEAFF. The CDR3 region has the DNA TGTGCCGGCAGCTTCAGGGACATAATCCTGAACACTGAAGCTTTCTTT. This chain uses TRBV11-3 with TRBJ1-1; D may be TRBD1 (6 bases). Germline V gene sequence: CDR1 SGHNT, CDR2 YENEEA. CDR3 length: 16 amino acids.

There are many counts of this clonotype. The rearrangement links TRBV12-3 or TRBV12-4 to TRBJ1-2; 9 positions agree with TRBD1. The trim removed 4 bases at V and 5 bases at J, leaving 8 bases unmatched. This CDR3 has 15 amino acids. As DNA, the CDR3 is TGTGCCAGCAGTTCTACGGGGACAGGGCATTATGGCTACACCTTC. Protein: CASSSTGTGHYGYTF.

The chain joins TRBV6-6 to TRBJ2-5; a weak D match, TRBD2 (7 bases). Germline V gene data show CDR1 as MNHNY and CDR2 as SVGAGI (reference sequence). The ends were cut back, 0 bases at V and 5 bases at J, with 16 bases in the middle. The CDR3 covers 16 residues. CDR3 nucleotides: TGTGCCAGCAGTTACTCGGGGGGCGGGGGAAGGGAGACCCAGTACTTC. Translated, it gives CASSYSGGGGRETQYF.

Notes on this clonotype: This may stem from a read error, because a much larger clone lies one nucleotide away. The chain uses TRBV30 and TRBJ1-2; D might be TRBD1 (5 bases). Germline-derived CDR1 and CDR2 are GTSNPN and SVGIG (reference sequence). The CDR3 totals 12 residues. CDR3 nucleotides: TGTACCTGGAGCTCGAAGGGGATCGGCTACACCTTC. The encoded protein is CTWSSKGIGYTF.

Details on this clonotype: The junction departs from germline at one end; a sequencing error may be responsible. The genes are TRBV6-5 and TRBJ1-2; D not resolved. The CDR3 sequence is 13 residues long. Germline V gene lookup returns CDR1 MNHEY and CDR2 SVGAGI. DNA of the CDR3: TGTGCCAGCACGCGGGCTCCCGGAGCTGGCTATACCTTC. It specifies CASTRAPGAGYTF.

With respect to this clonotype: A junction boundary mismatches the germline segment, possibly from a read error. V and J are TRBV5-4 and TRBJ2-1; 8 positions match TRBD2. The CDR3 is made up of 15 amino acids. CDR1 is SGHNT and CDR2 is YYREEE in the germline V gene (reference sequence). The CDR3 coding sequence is TGTACCAGCAGCTTGTATGCGGGGGGCAGGAATGAGCAGTTCTTC. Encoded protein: CTSSLYAGGRNEQFF.

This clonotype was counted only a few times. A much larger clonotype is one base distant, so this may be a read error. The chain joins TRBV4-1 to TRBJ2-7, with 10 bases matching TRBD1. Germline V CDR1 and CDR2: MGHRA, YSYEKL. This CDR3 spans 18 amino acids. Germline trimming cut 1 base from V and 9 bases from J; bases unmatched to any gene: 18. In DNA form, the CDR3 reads TGCGCCAGCAGCCAAGGCCTCCACCGGGACAGGGGAAGGGACGGGCAGTACTTC. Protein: CASSQGLHRDRGRDGQYF.

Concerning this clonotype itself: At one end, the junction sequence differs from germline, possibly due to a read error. CDR3 sequence reads: CASTYSKRQTMNTEAFF. The CDR3 region has the DNA TGTGCCAGCACTTACTCGAAGCGTCAGACCATGAACACTGAAGCCTTCTTT. The V call is TRBV6-6, the J call TRBJ1-1; unclear D gene. Per germline, CDR1 MNHNY and CDR2 SVGAGI (reference sequence). CDR3 length equals 17 residues.

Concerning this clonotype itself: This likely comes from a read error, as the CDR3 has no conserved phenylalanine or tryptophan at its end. The chain's CDR3 is CSATNDRENSPLHI. The CDR3 DNA sequence: TGCAGTGCCACTAACGACAGGGAAAATTCACCCCTCCACATT. This rearrangement joins TRBV20-1 to TRBJ1-6, with TRBD1 matching over 7 bases. The CDR3 runs to 14 residues. V was clipped by 6 bases and J by 7 bases; unmatched bases: 9. Germline V CDR1 and CDR2: DFQATT, SNEGSKA (reference sequence).

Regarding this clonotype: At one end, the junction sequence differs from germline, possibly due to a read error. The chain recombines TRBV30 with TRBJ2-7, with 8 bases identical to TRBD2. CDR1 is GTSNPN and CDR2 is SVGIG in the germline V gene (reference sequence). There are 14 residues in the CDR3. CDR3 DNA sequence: TGTACCTGGAGTGGGTTAGCGGGACTACGGGAGCATTACTTC. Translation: CTWSGLAGLREHYF.

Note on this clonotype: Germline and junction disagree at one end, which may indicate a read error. CDR3 amino acids: CASSPVGLTNTGELFF. For the CDR3, the DNA is TGTGCCAGCAGCCCAGTTGGACTTACGAATACCGGGGAGCTGTTTTTC. The chain carries TRBV11-2 and TRBJ2-2; D possibly corresponds to TRBD2 (5 bases). The CDR3 extends over 16 amino acids. Per the germline V gene, CDR1 is SGHAT and CDR2 is FQNNGV.

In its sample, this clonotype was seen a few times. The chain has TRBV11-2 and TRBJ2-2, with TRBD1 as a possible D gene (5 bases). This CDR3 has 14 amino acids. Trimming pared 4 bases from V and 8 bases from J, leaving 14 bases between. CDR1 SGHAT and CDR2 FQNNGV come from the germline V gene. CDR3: CASSYRTSPGELFF. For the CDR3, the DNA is TGTGCCAGCAGCTATCGGACATCCCCGGGGGAGCTGTTTTTT.

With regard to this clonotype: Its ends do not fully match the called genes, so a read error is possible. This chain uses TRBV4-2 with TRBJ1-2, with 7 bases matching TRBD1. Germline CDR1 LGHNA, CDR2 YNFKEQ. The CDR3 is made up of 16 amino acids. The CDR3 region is CASSPTGTDVLYGYTF. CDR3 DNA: TGTGCTAGCAGCCCTACCGGGACAGATGTCCTCTATGGCTACACCTTC.

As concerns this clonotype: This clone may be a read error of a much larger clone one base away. CDR3 bases: TGCAGTGAATTGGATTATGCTAACTATGGCTACACCTTC. Amino acids: CSELDYANYGYTF. The chain has TRBV20-1 and TRBJ1-2; no definite D call. Trimming stripped 7 bases from V and 0 bases from J, with 12 bases between. The CDR3 sequence is 13 residues long. Germline V gene sequence: CDR1 DFQATT, CDR2 SNEGSKA (reference sequence).

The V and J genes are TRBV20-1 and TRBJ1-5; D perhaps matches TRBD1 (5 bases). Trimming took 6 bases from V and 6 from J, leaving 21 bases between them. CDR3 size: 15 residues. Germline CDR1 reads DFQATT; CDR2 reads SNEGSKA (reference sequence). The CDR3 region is CSAPTIGGGGQPQHF. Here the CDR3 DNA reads TGCAGTGCCCCGACCATTGGTGGGGGGGGTCAGCCCCAGCATTTT.

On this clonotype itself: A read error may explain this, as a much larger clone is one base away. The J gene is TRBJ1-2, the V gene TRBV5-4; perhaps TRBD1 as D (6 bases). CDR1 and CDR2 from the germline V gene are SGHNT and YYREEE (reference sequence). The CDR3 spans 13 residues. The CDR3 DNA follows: TGTGCCTGCAGCTTGGACAGAAACTATGGCTACACCTTC. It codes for CACSLDRNYGYTF.